Shown below are 12 T cell receptor beta chains from a single sample sequenced in a study of blood T cell repertoires in COVID-19. Only in-frame clones appear in the TCRdb table, and some are missing; sequencing was by immunoSEQ multiplex PCR. This table has around 480,000 clones, approximately 89% appearing once. Sequences were obtained from peripheral blood. These receptors originate from a woman between 45 and 65 years old with COVID-19, enrolled during active disease.

V usage is TRBV29-1 and J usage is TRBJ1-3; TRBD1 matches 7 bases. The V segment lost 1 base and the J segment 4 bases; nucleotides outside the gene matches: 4. Germline CDR1 SQVTM, CDR2 ANQGSEA. This CDR3 region has 14 residues. CDR3 bases: TGCAGCGTTGAAGGACAGGGTGAAGGAAACACCATATATTTT. Its translation is CSVEGQGEGNTIYF.

V and J are TRBV3-1 (or the pseudogene TRBV3-2) and TRBJ2-7; 13 bases line up with TRBD2. The CDR3 runs 16 residues. CDR1 is LGHDT and CDR2 is YNNKEL in the germline V gene (reference sequence). V dropped 4 bases and J dropped 1; count of bases not matched to a gene: 4. CDR3 protein: CASSRGLAGVSYEQYF. CDR3 nucleotides: TGTGCCAGCAGCCGCGGACTAGCGGGGGTTTCCTACGAGCAGTACTTC.

This clone was seen a single time. The chain is built from TRBV6-5 and TRBJ2-3, with a tentative D call TRBD2 (6 bases). The V gene's germline CDR1 is MNHEY and CDR2 SVGAGI. The CDR3 has 16 amino acids. Trimming removed 0 bases at V and 1 base at J, with 11 bases between. DNA of the CDR3: TGTGCCAGCAGTTACTCAGCGACTAGACGCACAGATACGCAGTATTTT. Translated, it gives CASSYSATRRTDTQYF.

The V gene is TRBV14, the J gene TRBJ1-1; 9 bases align to TRBD1. The CDR3 has 12 amino acids. J lost 4 bases, V lost 7 bases, and 1 base had no gene match. The germline gives CDR1 SGHDN, CDR2 FVKESK. As DNA, the CDR3 is TGTGCCAGCATGGACAGGGGCACTGAAGCTTTCTTT. It encodes CASMDRGTEAFF. The whole variable domain, filled in from reference TRBV14 and TRBJ1-1, reads EAGVTQFPSHSVIEKGQTVTLRCDPISGHDNLYWYRRVMGKEIKFLLHFVKESKQDESGMPNNRFLAERTGGTYSTLKVQPAELEDSGVYFCASMDRGTEAFFGQGTRLTVV.

The chain employs TRBV5-6 and TRBJ1-4, with D uncertain. V was clipped by 5 bases and J by 0 bases, with 11 bases between them. Germline V gives CDR1 SGHDT, CDR2 YYEEEE. The CDR3 totals 15 residues. The CDR3 loop reads CASSPRITTNEKLFF. The CDR3 nucleotides are TGTGCCAGCAGTCCTAGGATCACAACTAATGAAAAACTGTTTTTT. Based on the CDR3 plus reference TRBV5-6 and TRBJ1-4, the full variable domain is DAGVTQSPTHLIKTRGQQVTLRCSPKSGHDTVSWYQQALGQGPQFIFQYYEEEERQRGNFPDRFSGHQFPNYSSELNVNALLLGDSALYLCASSPRITTNEKLFFGSGTQLSVL.

The V and J genes are TRBV30 and TRBJ2-7; a possible D gene is TRBD2 (7 bases). The CDR3 has 14 residues. Looked up from germline, CDR1 is GTSNPN and CDR2 is SVGIG (reference sequence). V was pared by 5 bases and J by 0 bases, with 14 bases between. This chain's CDR3 is CAWGSGGLSYEQYF. The CDR3 nucleotides are TGTGCCTGGGGTTCGGGGGGCCTCTCCTACGAGCAGTACTTC.

The chain carries TRBV27 and TRBJ2-2, with a weak D call TRBD1 (6 bases). Between the trimmed V and J ends, which lost 5 bases and 5 bases, there was a span of 12 bases. In germline, CDR1 is MNHEY, CDR2 SMNVEV (reference sequence). This CDR3 spans 14 amino acids. The CDR3 coding sequence is TGTGCCAGCAGTATGATACAGGGAACCGGGGAGCTGTTTTTT. Translated, it gives CASSMIQGTGELFF.

The J gene is TRBJ1-2, the V gene TRBV6-5; D may be TRBD1 (5 bases). The CDR3 is 13 residues long. CDR1 MNHEY and CDR2 SVGAGI come from the germline V gene. The germline V and J ends were trimmed by 6 bases and 4 bases, with 12 bases remaining between them. DNA for the CDR3: TGTGCCAGCAGCGCAGACAGCTTCTATGGCTACACCTTC. This sequence encodes CASSADSFYGYTF.

The V and J genes are TRBV4-1 and TRBJ2-7, with D tentatively TRBD2 (5 bases). The V end was cut by 1 base, the J end by 2 bases, with 12 bases between. The length of the CDR3 is 15 residues. Germline V gives CDR1 MGHRA, CDR2 YSYEKL. CDR3 in amino acids: CASSQGEQAPYEQYF. In DNA form, the CDR3 reads TGCGCCAGCAGCCAAGGGGAGCAGGCTCCCTACGAGCAGTACTTC.

This chain joins TRBV6-5 and TRBJ1-1, with TRBD1 as a possible D gene (5 bases). V was shortened by 2 bases and J by 6 bases, with 10 bases between the two germline ends. The CDR3 sequence is 13 residues long. Germline lookup yields CDR1 MNHEY and CDR2 SVGAGI. The CDR3 bases are TGTGCCAGCAGTTACACCCAAGGGGCTGAAGCTTTCTTT. It specifies CASSYTQGAEAFF.

V and J are TRBV5-1 and TRBJ2-2; D perhaps matches TRBD2 (6 bases). Germline lookup yields CDR1 SGHRS and CDR2 YFSETQ. The V end was cut by 4 bases, the J end by 2 bases, with 12 bases between. The CDR3 runs to 15 residues. CDR3 protein: CASSDGEVNTGELFF. CDR3 in DNA: TGCGCCAGCAGCGACGGGGAGGTCAACACCGGGGAGCTGTTTTTT.

This rearrangement joins TRBV30 to TRBJ1-6, with D unresolved. Germline V CDR1 and CDR2: GTSNPN, SVGIG (reference sequence). Deletions cut 4 bases from V and 10 bases from J, with 14 bases between. The length of the CDR3 is 13 residues. CDR3: CAWTWNGNSPLHF. For the CDR3, the DNA is TGTGCCTGGACCTGGAACGGGAACTCACCCCTCCACTTT.